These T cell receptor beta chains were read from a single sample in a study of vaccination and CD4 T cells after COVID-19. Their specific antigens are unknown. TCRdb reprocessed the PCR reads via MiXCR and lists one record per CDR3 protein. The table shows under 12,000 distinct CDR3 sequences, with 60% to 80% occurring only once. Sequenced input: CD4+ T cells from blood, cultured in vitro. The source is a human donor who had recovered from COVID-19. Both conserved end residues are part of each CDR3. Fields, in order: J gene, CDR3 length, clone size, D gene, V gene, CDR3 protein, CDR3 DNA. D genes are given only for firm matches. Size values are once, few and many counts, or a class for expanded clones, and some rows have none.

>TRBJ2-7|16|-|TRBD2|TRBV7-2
CASSLVGLAGAYEQYF
TGTGCCAGCAGCTTAGTGGGACTAGCGGGAGCGTACGAGCAGTACTTC
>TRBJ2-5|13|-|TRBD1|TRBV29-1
CSVARQGLETQYF
TGCAGCGTTGCCCGACAGGGGTTGGAGACCCAGTACTTC
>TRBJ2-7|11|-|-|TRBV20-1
CSVPYGGEQYF
TGCAGTGTCCCTTACGGGGGCGAGCAGTACTTC
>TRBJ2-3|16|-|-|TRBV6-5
CASSYSGAHKGNTQYF
TGTGCCAGCAGTTACTCTGGCGCCCATAAAGGGAATACGCAGTATTTT
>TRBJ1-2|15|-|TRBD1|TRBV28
CASSLRGPANYGYTF
TGTGCCAGCAGTTTGAGGGGGCCAGCTAACTATGGCTACACCTTC
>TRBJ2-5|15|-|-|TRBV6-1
CASSLRRPDQETQYF
TGTGCCAGCAGTCTCCGTCGGCCAGATCAAGAGACCCAGTACTTC
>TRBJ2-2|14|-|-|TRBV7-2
CASSLVSDSGELFF
TGTGCCAGCAGCTTAGTGTCTGATTCCGGGGAGCTGTTTTTT
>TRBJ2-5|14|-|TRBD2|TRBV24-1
CATSDSSGGETQYF
TGTGCCACCAGTGATTCTAGCGGTGGCGAGACCCAGTACTTC
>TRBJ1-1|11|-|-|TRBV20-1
CSARQDTEAFF
TGCAGTGCTAGACAGGACACTGAAGCTTTCTTT
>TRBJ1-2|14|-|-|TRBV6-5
CASSFGGRSYGYTF
TGTGCCAGCAGTTTTGGAGGGCGCAGCTATGGCTACACCTTC
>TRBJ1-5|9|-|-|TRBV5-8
CASSQAQHF
TGTGCCAGCAGCCAGGCCCAGCATTTT
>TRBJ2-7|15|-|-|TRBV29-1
CSAKQGSWDSYEQYF
TGCAGCGCTAAACAGGGATCGTGGGATTCCTACGAGCAGTACTTC
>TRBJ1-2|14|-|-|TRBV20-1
CSAREARTAYGYTF
TGCAGTGCTAGAGAGGCGAGGACAGCTTATGGCTACACCTTC
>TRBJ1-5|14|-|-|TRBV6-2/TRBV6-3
CASSYVLGNQPQHF
TGTGCCAGCAGTTATGTGTTGGGAAATCAGCCCCAGCATTTT
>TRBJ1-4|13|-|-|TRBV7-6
CASSLGGGEKLFF
TGTGCCAGCAGCTTAGGTGGGGGTGAAAAACTGTTTTTT
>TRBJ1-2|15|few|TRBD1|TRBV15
CATSRGGQGAVGYTF
TGTGCCACCAGCAGAGGGGGACAGGGGGCAGTCGGCTACACCTTC
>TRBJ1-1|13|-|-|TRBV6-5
CASSSDSSRRAFF
TGTGCCAGCAGTTCCGACAGTTCTCGGAGAGCTTTCTTT
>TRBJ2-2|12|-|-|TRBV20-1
CSATHRAGELFF
TGCAGTGCTACACACAGGGCCGGGGAGCTGTTTTTT
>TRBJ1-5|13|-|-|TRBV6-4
CASSEGSNQPQHF
TGTGCCAGCAGTGAAGGCAGCAATCAGCCCCAGCATTTT
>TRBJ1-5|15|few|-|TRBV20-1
CSARVGGLAGQPQHF
TGCAGTGCTAGGGTCGGGGGCCTGGCGGGTCAGCCCCAGCATTTT
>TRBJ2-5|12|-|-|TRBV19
CASSSRGETQYF
TGTGCCAGTAGTAGCAGGGGTGAGACCCAGTACTTC
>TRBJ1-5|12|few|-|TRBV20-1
CSVGRQDQPQHF
TGCAGTGTCGGACGTCAGGATCAGCCCCAGCATTTT
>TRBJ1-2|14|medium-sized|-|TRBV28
CASSLKLVNYGYTF
TGTGCCAGCAGTTTAAAACTGGTCAACTATGGCTACACCTTC
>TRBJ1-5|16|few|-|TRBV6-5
CASSYSAYYSNQPQHF
TGTGCCAGCAGTTACTCAGCCTATTATAGCAATCAGCCCCAGCATTTT
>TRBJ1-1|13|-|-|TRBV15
CATRADMNTEAFF
TGTGCCACCCGGGCCGATATGAACACTGAAGCTTTCTTT
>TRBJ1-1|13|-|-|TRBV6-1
CASNRRGGLVAFF
TGTGCCAGCAACAGGAGGGGGGGGCTGGTTGCTTTCTTT
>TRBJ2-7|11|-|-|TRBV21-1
CASPAVCEQYF
TGTGCCAGCCCGGCCGTCTGCGAGCAGTACTTC
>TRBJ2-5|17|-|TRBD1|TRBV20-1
CSARDPRQGAALKTQYF
TGCAGTGCTAGGGACCCCCGACAGGGGGCGGCGTTGAAGACCCAGTACTTC
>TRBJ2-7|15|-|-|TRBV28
CASSPTSASSYEQYF
TGTGCCAGCAGCCCCACGTCTGCGAGCTCCTACGAGCAGTACTTC
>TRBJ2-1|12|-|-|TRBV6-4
CASRTEGGEQFF
TGTGCCAGCAGAACGGAGGGGGGTGAGCAGTTCTTC
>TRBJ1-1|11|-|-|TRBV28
CASSQRQEAFF
TGTGCCAGCAGTCAACGACAGGAAGCTTTCTTT
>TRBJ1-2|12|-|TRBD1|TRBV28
CASSRGTGWNTF
TGTGCCAGCAGTCGAGGGACAGGGTGGAACACCTTC
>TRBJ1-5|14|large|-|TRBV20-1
CSAREWDSNQPQHF
TGCAGTGCTAGAGAATGGGACAGCAATCAGCCCCAGCATTTT
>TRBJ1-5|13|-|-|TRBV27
CASSFRDTQPQHF
TGTGCCAGCAGTTTCAGGGACACCCAGCCCCAGCATTTT
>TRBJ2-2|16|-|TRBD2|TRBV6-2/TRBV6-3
CASTIMGGRGTGELFF
TGTGCCAGCACCATCATGGGCGGGAGAGGCACCGGGGAGCTGTTTTTT
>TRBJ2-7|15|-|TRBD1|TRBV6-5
CASSYSGQVGHEQYF
TGTGCCAGCAGTTACTCGGGACAGGTGGGCCACGAGCAGTACTTC
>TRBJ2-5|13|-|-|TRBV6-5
CASSWRQGETQYF
TGTGCCAGCAGTTGGCGGCAGGGAGAGACCCAGTACTTC
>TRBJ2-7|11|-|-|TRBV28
CATHRSYEQYF
TGTGCCACCCACAGGTCCTACGAGCAGTACTTC
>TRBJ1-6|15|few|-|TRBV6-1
CASSEVGVVGSPLHF
TGTGCCAGCAGTGAAGTGGGGGTAGTAGGTTCACCCCTCCACTTT
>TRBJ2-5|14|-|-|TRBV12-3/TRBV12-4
CASRLWSGGETQYF
TGTGCCAGCAGGTTATGGAGCGGAGGGGAGACCCAGTACTTC
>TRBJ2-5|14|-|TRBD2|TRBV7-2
CASSLSGRGETQYF
TGTGCCAGCAGCTTGAGCGGGAGAGGTGAGACCCAGTACTTC
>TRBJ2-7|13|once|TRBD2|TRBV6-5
CASSSTSGNEQYF
TGTGCCAGCAGTTCTACTAGCGGAAACGAGCAGTACTTC
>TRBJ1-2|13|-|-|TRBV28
CASSFVYIGGYTF
TGTGCCAGCAGTTTCGTTTATATCGGTGGCTACACCTTC
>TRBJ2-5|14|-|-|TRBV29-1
CSVNRGGVGETQYF
TGCAGCGTCAATAGAGGGGGAGTGGGAGAGACCCAGTACTTC
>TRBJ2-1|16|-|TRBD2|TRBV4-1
CASSQGEIAGDNEQFF
TGCGCCAGCAGCCAAGGGGAAATAGCGGGAGATAATGAGCAGTTCTTC
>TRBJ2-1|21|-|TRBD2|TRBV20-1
CSASRGPGTSGRERSYNEQFF
TGCAGTGCTAGCAGAGGCCCCGGGACTAGCGGGAGGGAACGCTCCTACAATGAGCAGTTCTTC
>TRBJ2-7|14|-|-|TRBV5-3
CASSLVQGRHEQYF
TGTGCCAGCAGCTTGGTGCAGGGGAGACACGAGCAGTACTTC
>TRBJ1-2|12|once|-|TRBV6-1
CASKRVNYGYTF
TGTGCCAGCAAAAGGGTAAACTATGGCTACACCTTC